The TCR beta chain described here comes from a study of blood T cell repertoires in COVID-19. Clones were read by immunoSEQ multiplex PCR, and TCRdb kept only the in-frame ones, dropping some. Of under 200,000 clones listed, around 86% are singletons. The CDR3 is 13 residues long. Trimming stripped 1 base from V and 6 bases from J, with 11 bases between. Germline V gene data show CDR1 as SGHNT and CDR2 as YYREEE (reference sequence). The chain links TRBV5-4 to TRBJ2-7; D gene unclear. This receptor was identified in a man aged 55 to 69 with COVID-19, enrolled during active disease. The sequenced sample consisted of peripheral blood. This chain's CDR3 is CASSLRTPSEQYF. CDR3 in DNA: TGTGCCAGCAGCTTGAGAACTCCCTCCGAGCAGTACTTC.